This TCR beta chain was documented in a study of T cells in Graves' hyperthyroidism and ophthalmopathy. Whole-study findings and limits: Blood also held most thyroid clonotypes expanded beyond 0.001.

Germline CDR1 reads PRHDT; CDR2 reads FYEKMQ (reference sequence). Deletions cut 2 bases from V and 2 bases from J, with 15 bases between. This CDR3 spans 16 amino acids. This clonotype was counted ten times or more. As yet, its antigen is unknown. Amplification yielded TCR beta CDR3 regions, with RNA transcripts as the source. The HTBI primer set drove a first-round RT-PCR of the TCR CDR3. TCRdb analysed the multiplex PCR reads with MiXCR anew, one entry per CDR3 protein. The data show 80,000 to 100,000 distinct CDR3 sequences, 40% seen once. The TCR was taken from a woman aged 25 to 39 with Graves' hyperthyroidism. The sequencing sample was made of peripheral blood or thyroid tissue (not recorded which). The V call is TRBV13, the J call TRBJ2-5, with D possibly TRBD2 on 5 matching bases. The CDR3 sequence: CASSLRESLRQETQYF. DNA for the CDR3: TGTGCCAGCAGCTTAAGGGAGAGCCTTCGACAAGAGACCCAGTACTTC.